This T cell receptor beta chain was obtained from a study of T cell repertoires in cytomegalovirus infection. Looking at the study overall: Matching HLA type and CMV infection were both indicated by public TCR beta signatures. Study conclusions and caveats: CMV-specific TCR beta clonotypes restricted by HLA-C dominated the ex vivo response. Summed frequency of public TCR beta families distinguished CMV carriers with the relevant HLA.

This CDR3 comprises 15 residues. Germline V gene lookup returns CDR1 MNHEY and CDR2 SVGEGT. Notes on this clonotype: Antigen: not known. It is likely a read error, because the conserved phenylalanine at the end of the CDR3 is missing.

TCRdb fed the reads into MiXCR, producing one record per CDR3 protein. The data show approximately 250,000 distinct CDR3 sequences, with 9% to 15% seen just once and 1.6% held by the top ten. The chain recombines TRBV6-2 or TRBV6-3 with TRBJ2-1, with 12 nucleotides matching TRBD2. Sequenced sample: PBMCs. This TCR came from a human donor in good health (CMV status not recorded). Some clones in this sample may be carry-over from other donors' samples. The CDR3 loop reads CAGSYSGTSGNEQFY. The CDR3 DNA follows: TGTGCCGGCAGTTACTCCGGGACTAGCGGGAATGAGCAGTTCTAC.